This entry describes one T cell receptor (beta chain). Which antigen it targets is not known. No much larger clonotype is one base removed from it; base qualities were not supplied. Donors were healthy HIV-negative adults with no recently reported acute infections or vaccinations. Only Caucasian adults living in Nashville, Tennessee, USA were represented among the donors. For unsorted samples, roughly 91 million PBMCs were counted, and genomic DNA was extracted using the QIAamp DNA Blood Mini kit. After blood collection by leukapheresis, PBMCs were isolated using Ficoll-Histopaque density gradient centrifugation and then cryopreserved in the vapor phase of liquid nitrogen. The CDR3, cysteine through phenylalanine, is 16 amino acids long. Of the read, only the CDR3 DNA is kept; its 48 bases are in frame from base 1. The germline ends are 10 bases apart after V is trimmed by 2 bases and J by 2 bases. CDR1 and CDR2, per the germline V gene, are SNHLY and FYNNEI.

The sample belongs to a study of shared clonotypes between healthy human individuals (dated by TCRdb to the early 2020s). Context from the whole study: The cohort included three men and two women between 18 and 49 years of age. The study deeply sequenced blood TCR repertoires of five healthy adults to estimate repertoire size and the extent of clonotype sharing between individuals. Different laboratories and diverse techniques were used to prepare libraries and sequence TCR repertoires, to increase sequencing depth and limit assay-specific biases. Between about 0.85 and 9.5 billion PBMCs per donor were obtained by leukapheresis.

What the research found in general, with its limitations: The small number of donors limited the genetic and exposure-history diversity represented. Sampling was restricted to blood, and TCR repertoires in tissue are likely to differ from TCR repertoires in blood. Based on pairwise subsampling, the degree of clonotype sharing among donors was expected to be affected by sequencing depth.

TCR CDR3 regions were amplified from genomic DNA by multiplex PCR using the deep immunoSEQ assay. Extracted genomic DNA from each cell subset was spread evenly across all wells of several immunoSEQ 96-well plates, with each plate serving as a replicate. Each replicate PCR for unsorted PBMC received 300 to 350 ng genomic DNA, equal to approximately 30,000 T cell genomes. Ten immunoSEQ deep assay plates were used to sequence unsorted PBMC genomic DNA. The purified libraries were quantified using a Qubit 3.0 fluorometer, sized with a Bioanalyzer 2100, and then quantified again using the KAPA Library Quantification kit. A separate single-read 150-cycle Illumina NextSeq 550 flow cell was used to sequence each immunoSEQ 96-well plate. From the authors' description of their analysis: Because only junctional sequences without quality scores were contained in the immunoSEQ output, filtering matching that applied to full-length reads could not be performed. Sequences were annotated with PyIR, a Python wrapper for IgBLAST v1.9, using IMGT germline references to assign V/J genes and CDR3. Reads were filtered out if the reads had weak V/J assignments (E-value above 1e-6), no CDR3, stop codons, out-of-frame junctions, or ambiguous translated residues. V3J clonotypes were defined by identical inferred V gene, J gene, and CDR3 amino acid sequence. To compute the percentage overlap between repertoires, the number of shared unique clonotypes was divided by the size of the smaller repertoire. Three approaches were used to assess repertoire richness: RTK rarefaction, the Chao1 estimator, and Recon v2.1 estimates of unobserved clonotypes. Held by TCRdb, this immuneACCESS table contains in-frame sequences only and omits some clones. Under half of the omission traces to an unresolved V gene where checked; the cause of the rest is unknown. That table is the source of V, J and clone size, and D and trimming were worked out from the DNA. For this sample there are fewer than 700,000 clones; roughly 79% appear just once. The ten biggest clones cover about 11% of the sample.

The receptor chain draws on TRBV2 and TRBJ2-6; no D gene is confidently identified. This receptor was taken from a woman aged 40-49 years in good health. Some clones in this sample may be carry-over from other donors' samples. Sample: PBMCs. CDR3 region: CASSEIDVPGANVLTF. The sequenced DNA is TGTGCCAGCAGTGAAATCGATGTTCCTGGGGCCAACGTCCTGACTTTC. Full variable domain (CDR3 extended with the reference TRBV2 and TRBJ2-6 proteins): EPEVTQTPSHQVTQMGQEVILRCVPISNHLYFYWYRQILGQKVEFLVSFYNNEISEKSEIFDDQFSVERPDGSNFTLKIRSTKLEDSAMYFCASSEIDVPGANVLTFGAGSRLTVL.